This T cell receptor (beta chain) came from a study of cytomegalovirus exposure and HLA in healthy donors. Findings of the study overall: For most subjects, TCR beta sequences were reported to predict HLA-A and HLA-B alleles with accuracy.

In the case of this clone: Its antigen remains unknown.

Primers for the PCR totalled 60 Vbeta and 13 Jbeta. The authors' processing: A follow-up analysis tallied 70 million to 80 million unique TCR beta chains, roughly 11 million shared. Some clones are missing from TCRdb's copy, which holds only in-frame ones; the method was immunoSEQ multiplex PCR. V and J calls and clone size are those listed in that table; D and trimming were worked out from the DNA. The repertoire holds more than 95,000 clones, approximately 72% seen once, with under 9.5% in the top ten. Specimen: PBMCs. This clonotype originated in a woman aged 45-60 years in good health and CMV-seropositive.

As DNA, the CDR3 is TGTGCCAGCAGCCCATCCGGGACAGGGGCTATTAATGGCTACACCTTC. This encodes CASSPSGTGAINGYTF. This rearrangement joins TRBV11-3 to TRBJ1-2; 10 bases map to TRBD1. The CDR3 length is 16 residues. The J segment lost 6 bases and the V segment lost 5 bases, leaving 12 bases of the junction unmatched. The germline CDR1 and CDR2 sequences are SGHNT and YENEEA. The whole variable domain, remainder taken from reference TRBV11-3 and TRBJ1-2, is EAGVVQSPRYKIIEKKQPVAFWCNPISGHNTLYWYLQNLGQGPELLIRYENEEAVDDSQLPKDRFSAERLKGVDSTLKIQPAELGDSAVYLCASSPSGTGAINGYTFGSGTRLTVV.